This T cell receptor beta chain stems from a study of cytomegalovirus exposure and HLA in healthy donors. Findings and limits, study-wide: A later analysis reportedly found fewer N-insertions in an Asian-associated ancestry cluster than the roughly 670-donor mean. A later analysis linked a missense variant in DCLRE1C to the trimming of TCR beta V and J genes. An analysis done earlier found most TCR beta V segments productive about 90% or about 30% of the time. Some TCR beta chains (about 180 of them) were listed as cytomegalovirus-associated.

As to this clone: Its antigen is not known.

Both 60 Vbeta primers and 13 Jbeta primers went into the PCR. Assay used: immunoSEQ multiplex PCR; TCRdb lists only in-frame clones, some missing. Here the sample table reports tens of thousands of clones. The V gene lost 1 base and the J gene lost 2 bases, with 15 bases spanning the gap. Germline V lookup: CDR1 SGHTA, CDR2 FQGNSA. This CDR3 contains 16 residues. V and J are TRBV7-2 and TRBJ2-7, with D perhaps TRBD1 (7 bases). The sample taken for sequencing was PBMCs. The sequence was obtained from a middle-aged man in good health and CMV-seronegative. The CDR3 loop is CASSLVGGPSAYEQYF. The CDR3 nucleotides read TGTGCCAGCAGCTTAGTAGGGGGCCCTAGCGCCTACGAGCAGTACTTC.